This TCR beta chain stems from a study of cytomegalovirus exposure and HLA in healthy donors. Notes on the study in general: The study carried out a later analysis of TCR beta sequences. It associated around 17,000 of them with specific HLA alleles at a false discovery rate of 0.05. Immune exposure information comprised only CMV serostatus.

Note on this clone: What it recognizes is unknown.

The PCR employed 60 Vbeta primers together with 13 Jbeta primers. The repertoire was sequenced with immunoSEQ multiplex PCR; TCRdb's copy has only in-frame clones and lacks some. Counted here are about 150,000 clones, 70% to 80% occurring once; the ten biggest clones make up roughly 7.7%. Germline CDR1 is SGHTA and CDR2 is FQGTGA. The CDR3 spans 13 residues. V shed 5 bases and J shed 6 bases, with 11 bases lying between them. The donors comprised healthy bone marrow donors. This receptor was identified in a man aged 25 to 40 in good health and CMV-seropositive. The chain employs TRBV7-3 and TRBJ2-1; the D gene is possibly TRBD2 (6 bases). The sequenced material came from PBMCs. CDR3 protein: CASSPGVGNEQFF. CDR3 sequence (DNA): TGTGCCAGCAGCCCGGGAGTCGGCAATGAGCAGTTCTTC.